These 2 T cell receptor beta chains share one sample of origin, sequenced in a study of shared clonotypes between healthy human individuals. Some clones are missing from TCRdb's copy, which holds only in-frame ones; the method was immunoSEQ multiplex PCR. The data show about 2.3 million clones, approximately 95% seen once. The sample was naive CD4+ T cells from PBMCs. The subset denotes: CD45RA+ positively selected. Every receptor here comes from a man between 18 and 35 years old in good health. Some clones in this sample may be carry-over from other donors' samples.

The chain links TRBV6-6 to TRBJ2-3; a possible D gene is TRBD1 (5 bases). The CDR3 totals 16 residues. Trimming pared 8 bases from V and 0 bases from J, leaving 18 bases between. The germline V gene encodes CDR1 MNHNY and CDR2 SVGAGI (reference sequence). The CDR3 protein is CASLPGDSGSTDTQYF. For the CDR3, the DNA is TGTGCCAGCCTACCCGGCGACAGTGGAAGCACAGATACGCAGTATTTT.

The CDR3 coding sequence is TGCGCCAGCAGCCAAGACGAGCCCAGGGGGGGTTTCGAGCAGTACTTC. It translates to CASSQDEPRGGFEQYF. The chain carries TRBV4-1 and TRBJ2-7; D possibly matches TRBD1 or TRBD2 (7 bases each). CDR3 length equals 16 residues. Trimming shortened V by 0 bases and J by 6 bases, and 18 bases separated the two germline ends. The germline V gene encodes CDR1 MGHRA and CDR2 YSYEKL.